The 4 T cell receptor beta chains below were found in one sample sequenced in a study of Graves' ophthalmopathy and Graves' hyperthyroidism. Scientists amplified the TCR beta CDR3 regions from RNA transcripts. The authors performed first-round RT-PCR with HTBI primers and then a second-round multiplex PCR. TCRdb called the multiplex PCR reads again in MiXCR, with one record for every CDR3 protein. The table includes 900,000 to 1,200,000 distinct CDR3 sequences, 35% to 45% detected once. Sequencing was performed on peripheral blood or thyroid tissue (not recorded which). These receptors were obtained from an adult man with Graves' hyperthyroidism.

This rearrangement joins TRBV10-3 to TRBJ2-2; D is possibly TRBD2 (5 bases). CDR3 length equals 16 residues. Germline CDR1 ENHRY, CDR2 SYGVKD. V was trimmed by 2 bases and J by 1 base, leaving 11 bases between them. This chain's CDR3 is CAISEIAPENTGELFF. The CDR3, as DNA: TGTGCCATCAGTGAGATAGCGCCAGAGAACACCGGGGAGCTGTTTTTT.

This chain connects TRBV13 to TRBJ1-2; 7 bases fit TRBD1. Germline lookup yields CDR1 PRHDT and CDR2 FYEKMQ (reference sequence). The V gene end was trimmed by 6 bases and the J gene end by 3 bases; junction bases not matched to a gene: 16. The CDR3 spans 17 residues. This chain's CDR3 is CASRLDRQGVDYYGYTF. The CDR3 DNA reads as TGTGCCAGCAGACTGGACAGACAGGGCGTGGACTACTATGGCTACACCTTC. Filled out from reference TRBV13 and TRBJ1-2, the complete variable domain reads AAGVIQSPRHLIKEKRETATLKCYPIPRHDTVYWYQQGPGQDPQFLISFYEKMQSDKGSIPDRFSAQQFSDYHSELNMSSLELGDSALYFCASRLDRQGVDYYGYTFGSGTRLTVV.

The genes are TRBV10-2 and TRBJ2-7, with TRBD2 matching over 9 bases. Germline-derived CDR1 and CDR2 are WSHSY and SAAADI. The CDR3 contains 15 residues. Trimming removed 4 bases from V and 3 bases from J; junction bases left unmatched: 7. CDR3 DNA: TGCGCCAGCAGTGCCGGAGCGGGAGGACTCTACGAGCAGTACTTC. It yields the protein CASSAGAGGLYEQYF.

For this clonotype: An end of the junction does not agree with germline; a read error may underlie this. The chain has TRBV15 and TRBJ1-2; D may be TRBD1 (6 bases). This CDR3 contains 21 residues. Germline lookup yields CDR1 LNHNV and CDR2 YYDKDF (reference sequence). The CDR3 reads CATSSRVAGVEDRGTSSGNTF. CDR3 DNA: TGTGCTACCAGCTCGCGAGTGGCAGGGGTTGAAGATCGGGGAACGAGCTCTGGAAACACCTTC.